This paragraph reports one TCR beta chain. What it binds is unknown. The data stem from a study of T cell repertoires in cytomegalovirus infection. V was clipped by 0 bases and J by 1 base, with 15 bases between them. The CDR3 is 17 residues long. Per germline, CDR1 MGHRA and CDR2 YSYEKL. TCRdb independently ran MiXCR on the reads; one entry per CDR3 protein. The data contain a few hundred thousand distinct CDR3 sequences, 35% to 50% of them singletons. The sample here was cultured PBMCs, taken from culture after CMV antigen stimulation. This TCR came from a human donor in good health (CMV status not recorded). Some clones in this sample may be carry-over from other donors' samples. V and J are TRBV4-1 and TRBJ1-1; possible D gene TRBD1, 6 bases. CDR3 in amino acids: CASSQDGGWGQNTEAFF. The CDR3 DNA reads TGCGCCAGCAGCCAAGATGGGGGATGGGGACAGAACACTGAAGCTTTCTTT.